Listed below are T cell receptor beta chains from one sample, sequenced in a study of shared clonotypes between healthy human individuals. Sequenced by immunoSEQ multiplex PCR; TCRdb stores in-frame clones only, minus some. The table includes about half a million clones, more than 65% detected once. Sequenced: PBMCs. These receptors were taken from a woman aged 40 to 55 in good health. Some clones in this sample may be carry-over from other donors' samples. CDR3s include the opening cysteine and the closing phenylalanine or tryptophan. A D gene is named only where the DNA matches it firmly. Rows give clone size only sometimes, using once, few, many, or a class for an expanded clone.

clone size: NA
J gene: TRBJ2-7
D gene: NA
V gene: TRBV27
CDR3 protein: CASSFSGIHEQYF
CDR3 DNA: TGTGCCAGCAGTTTTTCTGGCATCCACGAGCAGTACTTC

clone size: NA
J gene: TRBJ2-2
D gene: TRBD2
V gene: TRBV15
CDR3 protein: CATSKPIGGRAGELFF
CDR3 DNA: TGTGCCACCAGCAAACCCATAGGCGGGAGGGCCGGGGAGCTGTTTTTT

clone size: NA
J gene: TRBJ2-3
D gene: TRBD1
V gene: TRBV5-1
CDR3 protein: CASSLTGGAGTDTQYF
CDR3 DNA: TGCGCCAGCAGCTTGACAGGGGGCGCGGGCACAGATACGCAGTATTTT

clone size: once
J gene: TRBJ2-3
D gene: NA
V gene: TRBV4-1
CDR3 protein: CASSFRDNQAYTQYF
CDR3 DNA: TGCGCCAGCAGTTTCCGGGACAATCAAGCCTATACGCAGTATTTT

clone size: NA
J gene: TRBJ2-7
D gene: NA
V gene: TRBV6-1
CDR3 protein: CASSPRRGASYEQYF
CDR3 DNA: TGTGCCAGCAGTCCTCGACGGGGGGCCTCCTACGAGCAGTACTTC

clone size: NA
J gene: TRBJ2-7
D gene: NA
V gene: TRBV5-4
CDR3 protein: CASSDNRVRSYEQYF
CDR3 DNA: TGTGCCAGCAGCGACAACAGGGTCCGATCCTACGAGCAGTACTTC

clone size: NA
J gene: TRBJ2-1
D gene: NA
V gene: TRBV30
CDR3 protein: CAWSRGPHEQFF
CDR3 DNA: TGTGCCTGGAGCAGAGGGCCACATGAGCAGTTCTTC

clone size: NA
J gene: TRBJ2-5
D gene: TRBD1
V gene: TRBV5-4
CDR3 protein: CASSADRGRGETQYF
CDR3 DNA: TGTGCCAGCAGCGCCGACAGGGGGCGGGGGGAGACCCAGTACTTC

clone size: NA
J gene: TRBJ2-7
D gene: NA
V gene: TRBV15
CDR3 protein: CATSRLLQGSEQYF
CDR3 DNA: TGTGCCACCAGCAGACTGTTGCAGGGATCCGAGCAGTACTTC

clone size: NA
J gene: TRBJ2-7
D gene: NA
V gene: TRBV6-6
CDR3 protein: CASSYRAGEDYEQYF
CDR3 DNA: TGTGCCAGCAGTTATCGGGCAGGCGAAGACTACGAGCAGTACTTC

clone size: NA
J gene: TRBJ2-7
D gene: TRBD2
V gene: TRBV9
CDR3 protein: CASSARLAGGPYEQYF
CDR3 DNA: TGTGCCAGCAGCGCCAGACTAGCGGGAGGACCCTACGAGCAGTACTTC

clone size: NA
J gene: TRBJ1-1
D gene: NA
V gene: TRBV7-2
CDR3 protein: CASSLVANTEAFF
CDR3 DNA: TGTGCCAGCAGCTTAGTAGCGAACACTGAAGCTTTCTTT

clone size: NA
J gene: TRBJ2-7
D gene: TRBD1
V gene: TRBV28
CDR3 protein: CASSFGTGAYEQYF
CDR3 DNA: TGTGCCAGCAGTTTCGGGACAGGGGCCTACGAGCAGTACTTC

clone size: NA
J gene: TRBJ2-1
D gene: TRBD2
V gene: TRBV14
CDR3 protein: CASSQGLAGANEQFF
CDR3 DNA: TGTGCCAGCAGCCAAGGTCTAGCGGGAGCCAATGAGCAGTTCTTC

clone size: NA
J gene: TRBJ1-2
D gene: TRBD1
V gene: TRBV15
CDR3 protein: CATSPGTGGWYGYTF
CDR3 DNA: TGTGCCACCAGCCCAGGGACAGGGGGGTGGTATGGCTACACCTTC

clone size: once
J gene: TRBJ1-5
D gene: NA
V gene: TRBV18
CDR3 protein: CASSPGAGSQPQHF
CDR3 DNA: TGTGCCAGCTCACCAGGGGCGGGCTCGCAGCCCCAGCATTTT

clone size: once
J gene: TRBJ2-6
D gene: TRBD1
V gene: TRBV29-1
CDR3 protein: CSVGPGTGAGANVLTF
CDR3 DNA: TGCAGCGTTGGTCCCGGGACAGGGGCTGGGGCCAACGTCCTGACTTTC

clone size: NA
J gene: TRBJ1-5
D gene: TRBD1
V gene: TRBV5-6
CDR3 protein: CASSPGTGNQPQHF
CDR3 DNA: TGTGCCAGCAGCCCGGGGACAGGGAATCAGCCCCAGCATTTT

clone size: NA
J gene: TRBJ2-7
D gene: TRBD2
V gene: TRBV2
CDR3 protein: CATSTSGNPYF
CDR3 DNA: TGTGCCACCTCGACTAGCGGGAACCCGTACTTC

clone size: NA
J gene: TRBJ1-3
D gene: NA
V gene: TRBV29-1
CDR3 protein: CSVETGAGNTIYF
CDR3 DNA: TGCAGCGTTGAGACGGGGGCTGGAAACACCATATATTTT

clone size: NA
J gene: TRBJ2-3
D gene: NA
V gene: TRBV5-1
CDR3 protein: CASAGLDTQYF
CDR3 DNA: TGCGCCAGCGCGGGGTTAGATACGCAGTATTTT

clone size: NA
J gene: TRBJ2-5
D gene: TRBD2
V gene: TRBV7-8
CDR3 protein: CASSLGVGGRETQYF
CDR3 DNA: TGTGCCAGCAGCTTAGGAGTCGGGGGGAGGGAGACCCAGTACTTC

clone size: NA
J gene: TRBJ2-1
D gene: TRBD2
V gene: TRBV11-2
CDR3 protein: CASSLGLAGGVDEQFF
CDR3 DNA: TGTGCCAGCAGCCTCGGACTAGCGGGAGGGGTAGATGAGCAGTTCTTC

clone size: once
J gene: TRBJ2-1
D gene: NA
V gene: TRBV4-3
CDR3 protein: CASSQVVTDYNEQFF
CDR3 DNA: TGCGCCAGCAGCCAAGTAGTTACGGATTACAATGAGCAGTTCTTC

clone size: NA
J gene: TRBJ1-2
D gene: TRBD1
V gene: TRBV7-9
CDR3 protein: CASNRGTDYGYTF
CDR3 DNA: TGTGCCAGCAACCGGGGGACAGACTATGGCTACACCTTC

clone size: NA
J gene: TRBJ2-7
D gene: NA
V gene: TRBV27
CDR3 protein: CAISGHGAREQYF
CDR3 DNA: TGTGCCATATCAGGACACGGTGCCCGAGAGCAGTACTTC

clone size: NA
J gene: TRBJ2-1
D gene: TRBD2
V gene: TRBV19
CDR3 protein: CASTPGLAFYNEQFF
CDR3 DNA: TGTGCCAGTACCCCGGGACTAGCGTTCTACAATGAGCAGTTCTTC

clone size: NA
J gene: TRBJ2-5
D gene: TRBD2
V gene: TRBV5-1
CDR3 protein: CASSTPGGGGQETQYF
CDR3 DNA: TGCGCCAGCAGCACCCCCGGGGGGGGTGGCCAAGAGACCCAGTACTTC

clone size: few
J gene: TRBJ2-5
D gene: TRBD2
V gene: TRBV5-6
CDR3 protein: CASSLRTSGRAPETQYF
CDR3 DNA: TGTGCCAGCAGCTTGAGGACTAGCGGGAGGGCCCCAGAGACCCAGTACTTC

clone size: NA
J gene: TRBJ1-1
D gene: NA
V gene: TRBV11-2
CDR3 protein: CASSLDRDTEAFF
CDR3 DNA: TGTGCCAGCAGCTTAGATAGGGACACTGAAGCTTTCTTT

clone size: NA
J gene: TRBJ1-2
D gene: TRBD1
V gene: TRBV7-2
CDR3 protein: CASSRQGTNYGYTF
CDR3 DNA: TGTGCCAGCAGCCGACAGGGAACTAACTATGGCTACACCTTC

clone size: NA
J gene: TRBJ1-4
D gene: TRBD1
V gene: TRBV5-8
CDR3 protein: CASSSWTGGNNEKLFF
CDR3 DNA: TGTGCCAGCAGCTCCTGGACAGGGGGTAATAATGAAAAACTGTTTTTT

clone size: NA
J gene: TRBJ1-5
D gene: NA
V gene: TRBV27
CDR3 protein: CANSLRQLNNQPQHF
CDR3 DNA: TGTGCCAACTCCCTTAGGCAGCTAAACAATCAGCCCCAGCATTTT

clone size: NA
J gene: TRBJ2-7
D gene: NA
V gene: TRBV7-8
CDR3 protein: CASSSTFLSWFADTYEQYF
CDR3 DNA: TGTGCCAGCAGCTCTACCTTTCTTAGCTGGTTCGCGGATACCTACGAGCAGTACTTC

clone size: NA
J gene: TRBJ2-1
D gene: TRBD1
V gene: TRBV6-5
CDR3 protein: CASSGGTGVDEQFF
CDR3 DNA: TGTGCCAGCAGCGGCGGGACAGGGGTCGATGAGCAGTTCTTC

clone size: few
J gene: TRBJ2-1
D gene: TRBD1
V gene: TRBV7-8
CDR3 protein: CASSPNRGRGNEQFF
CDR3 DNA: TGTGCCAGCAGCCCCAACAGGGGGCGAGGGAATGAGCAGTTCTTC